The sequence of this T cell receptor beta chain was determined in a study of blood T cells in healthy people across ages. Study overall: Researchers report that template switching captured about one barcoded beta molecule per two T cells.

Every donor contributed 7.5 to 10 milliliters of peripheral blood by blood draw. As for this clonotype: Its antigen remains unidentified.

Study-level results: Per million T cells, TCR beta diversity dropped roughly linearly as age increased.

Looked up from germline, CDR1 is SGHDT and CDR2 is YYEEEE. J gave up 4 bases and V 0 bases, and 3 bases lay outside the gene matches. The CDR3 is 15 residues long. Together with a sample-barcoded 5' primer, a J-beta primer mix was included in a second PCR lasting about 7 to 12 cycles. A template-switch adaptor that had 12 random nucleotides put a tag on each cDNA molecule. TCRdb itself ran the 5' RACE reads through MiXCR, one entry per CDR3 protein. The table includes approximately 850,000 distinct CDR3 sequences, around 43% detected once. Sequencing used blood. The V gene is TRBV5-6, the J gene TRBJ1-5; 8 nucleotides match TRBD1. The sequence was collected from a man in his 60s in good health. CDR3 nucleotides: TGTGCCAGCAGCTTGGGACAGGGGATTAATCAGCCCCAGCATTTT. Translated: CASSLGQGINQPQHF. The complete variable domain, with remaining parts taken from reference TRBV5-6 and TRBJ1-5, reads DAGVTQSPTHLIKTRGQQVTLRCSPKSGHDTVSWYQQALGQGPQFIFQYYEEEERQRGNFPDRFSGHQFPNYSSELNVNALLLGDSALYLCASSLGQGINQPQHFGDGTRLSIL.